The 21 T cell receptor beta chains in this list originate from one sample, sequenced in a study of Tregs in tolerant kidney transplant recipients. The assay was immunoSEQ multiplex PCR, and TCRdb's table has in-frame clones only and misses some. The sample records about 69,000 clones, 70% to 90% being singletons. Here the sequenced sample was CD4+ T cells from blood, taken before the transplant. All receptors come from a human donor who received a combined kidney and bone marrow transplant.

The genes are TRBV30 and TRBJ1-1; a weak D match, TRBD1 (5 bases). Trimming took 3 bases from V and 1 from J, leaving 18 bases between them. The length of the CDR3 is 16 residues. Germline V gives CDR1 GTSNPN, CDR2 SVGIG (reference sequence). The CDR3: CAWRRLEQAQNTEAFF. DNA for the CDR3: TGTGCCTGGAGACGATTAGAACAGGCTCAGAACACTGAAGCTTTCTTT. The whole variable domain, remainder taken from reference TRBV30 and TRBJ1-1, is SQTIHQWPATLVQPVGSPLSLECTVEGTSNPNLYWYRQAAGRGLQLLFYSVGIGQISSEVPQNLSASRPQDRQFILSSKKLLLSDSGFYLCAWRRLEQAQNTEAFFGQGTRLTVV.

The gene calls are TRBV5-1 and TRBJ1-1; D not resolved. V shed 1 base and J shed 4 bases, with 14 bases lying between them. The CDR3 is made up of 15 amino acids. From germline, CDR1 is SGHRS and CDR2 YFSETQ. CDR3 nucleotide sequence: TGCGCCAGCAGCTTGTCCCCGCCCAGAAGCACTGAAGCTTTCTTT. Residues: CASSLSPPRSTEAFF.

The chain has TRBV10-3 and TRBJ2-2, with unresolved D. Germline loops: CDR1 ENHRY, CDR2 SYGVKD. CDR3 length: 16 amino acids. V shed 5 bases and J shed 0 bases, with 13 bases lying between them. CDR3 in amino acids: CAISLSGFANTGELFF. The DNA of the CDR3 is TGTGCCATCAGTCTATCAGGTTTCGCGAACACCGGGGAGCTGTTTTTT.

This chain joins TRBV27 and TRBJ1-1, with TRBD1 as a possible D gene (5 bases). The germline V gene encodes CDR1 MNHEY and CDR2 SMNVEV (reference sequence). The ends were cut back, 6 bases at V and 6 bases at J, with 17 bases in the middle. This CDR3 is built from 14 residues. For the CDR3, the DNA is TGTGCCAGCAGGAATAGGGAGACGGGGGCTGAAGCTTTCTTT. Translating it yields CASRNRETGAEAFF.

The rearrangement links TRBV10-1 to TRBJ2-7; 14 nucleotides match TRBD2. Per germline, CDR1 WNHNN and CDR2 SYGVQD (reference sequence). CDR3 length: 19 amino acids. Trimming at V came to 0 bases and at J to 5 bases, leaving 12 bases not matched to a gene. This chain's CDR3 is CASSESGTGGLAGVDEQYF. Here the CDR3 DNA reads TGCGCCAGCAGTGAGTCTGGGACAGGGGGACTAGCGGGAGTAGACGAGCAGTACTTC.

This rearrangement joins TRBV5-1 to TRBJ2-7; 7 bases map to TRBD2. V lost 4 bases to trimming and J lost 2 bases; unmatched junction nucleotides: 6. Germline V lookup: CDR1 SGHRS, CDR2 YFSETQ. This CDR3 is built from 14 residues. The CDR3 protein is CASSTSSGPYEQYF. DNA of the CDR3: TGCGCCAGCAGCACCTCTAGCGGACCCTACGAGCAGTACTTC.

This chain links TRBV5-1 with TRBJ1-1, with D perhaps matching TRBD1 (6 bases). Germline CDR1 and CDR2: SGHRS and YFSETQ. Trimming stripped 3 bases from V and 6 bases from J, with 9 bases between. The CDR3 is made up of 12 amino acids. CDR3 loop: CASSWTDSEAFF. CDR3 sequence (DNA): TGCGCCAGCAGCTGGACAGATTCTGAAGCTTTCTTT.

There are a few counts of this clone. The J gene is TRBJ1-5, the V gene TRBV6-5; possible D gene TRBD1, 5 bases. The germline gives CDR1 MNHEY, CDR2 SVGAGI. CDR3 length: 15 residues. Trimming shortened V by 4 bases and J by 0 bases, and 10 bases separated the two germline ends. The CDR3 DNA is TGTGCCAGCAGTTCGATGACAGCTAGCAATCAGCCCCAGCATTTT. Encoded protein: CASSSMTASNQPQHF.

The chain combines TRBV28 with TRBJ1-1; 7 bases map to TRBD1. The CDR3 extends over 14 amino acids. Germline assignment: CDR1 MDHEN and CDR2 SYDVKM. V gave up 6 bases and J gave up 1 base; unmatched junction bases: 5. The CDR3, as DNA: TGTGCCAGCAGCCGCAGGGGGACGAACACTGAAGCTTTCTTT. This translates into CASSRRGTNTEAFF.

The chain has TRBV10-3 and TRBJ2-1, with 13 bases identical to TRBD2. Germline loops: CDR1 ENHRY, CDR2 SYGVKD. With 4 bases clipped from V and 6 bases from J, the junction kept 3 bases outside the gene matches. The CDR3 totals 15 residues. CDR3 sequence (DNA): TGTGCCATCAGTGTCGGGACTAGCGGGATCAATGAGCAGTTCTTC. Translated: CAISVGTSGINEQFF.

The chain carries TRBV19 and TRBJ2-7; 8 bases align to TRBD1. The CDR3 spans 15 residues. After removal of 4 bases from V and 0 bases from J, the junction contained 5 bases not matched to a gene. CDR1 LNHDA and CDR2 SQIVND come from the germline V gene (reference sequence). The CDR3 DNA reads TGTGCCAGTAGTACCGGGACAGGTTCCTCCTACGAGCAGTACTTC. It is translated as CASSTGTGSSYEQYF.

This CDR3 reads CASTWTVAGGQPQHF. The DNA for the CDR3 is TGTGCCAGCACCTGGACCGTGGCTGGGGGCCAGCCCCAGCATTTT. This chain joins TRBV28 and TRBJ1-5; weak D call: TRBD1 (6 bases). CDR1 is MDHEN and CDR2 is SYDVKM in the germline V gene. The V end lost 7 bases, the J end lost 7 bases, and 20 bases lay between the germline ends. This CDR3 is built from 15 residues.

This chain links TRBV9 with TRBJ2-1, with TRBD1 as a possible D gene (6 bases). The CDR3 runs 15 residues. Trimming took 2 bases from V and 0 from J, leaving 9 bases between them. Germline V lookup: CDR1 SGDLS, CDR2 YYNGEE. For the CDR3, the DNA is TGTGCCAGCAGCGTCCAGGACAGCTCCTACAATGAGCAGTTCTTC. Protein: CASSVQDSSYNEQFF.

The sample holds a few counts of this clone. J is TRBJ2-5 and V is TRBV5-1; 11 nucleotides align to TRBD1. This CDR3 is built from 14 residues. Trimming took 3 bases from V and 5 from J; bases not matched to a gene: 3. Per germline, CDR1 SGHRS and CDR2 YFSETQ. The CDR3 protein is CASSWTGGGETQYF. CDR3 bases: TGCGCCAGCAGCTGGACAGGGGGCGGGGAGACCCAGTACTTC.

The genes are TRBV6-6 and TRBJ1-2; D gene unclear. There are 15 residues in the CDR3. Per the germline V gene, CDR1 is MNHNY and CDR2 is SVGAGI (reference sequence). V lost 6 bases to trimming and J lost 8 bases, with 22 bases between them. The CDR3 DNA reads TGTGCCAGCAGCCAACTCACGACATACCCAAAGGGCTACACCTTC. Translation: CASSQLTTYPKGYTF.

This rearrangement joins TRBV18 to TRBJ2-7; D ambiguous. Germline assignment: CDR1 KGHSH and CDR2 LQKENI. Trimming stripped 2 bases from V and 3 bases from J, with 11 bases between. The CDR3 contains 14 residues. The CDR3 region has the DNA TGTGCCAGCTCACCAGCAGGTACGATCTACGAGCAGTACTTC. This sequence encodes CASSPAGTIYEQYF.

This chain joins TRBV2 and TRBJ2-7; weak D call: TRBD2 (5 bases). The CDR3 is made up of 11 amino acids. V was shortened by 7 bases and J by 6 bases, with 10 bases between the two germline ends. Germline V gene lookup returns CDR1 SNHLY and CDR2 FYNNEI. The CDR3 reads CASMEALEQYF. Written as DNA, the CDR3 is TGTGCCAGCATGGAGGCTCTCGAGCAGTACTTC.

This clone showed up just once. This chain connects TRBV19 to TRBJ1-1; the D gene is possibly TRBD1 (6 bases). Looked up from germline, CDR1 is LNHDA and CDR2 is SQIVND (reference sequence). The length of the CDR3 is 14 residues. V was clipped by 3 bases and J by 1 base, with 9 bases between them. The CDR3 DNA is TGTGCCAGTAGTATCGGACAGAAGAACACTGAAGCTTTCTTT. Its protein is CASSIGQKNTEAFF.

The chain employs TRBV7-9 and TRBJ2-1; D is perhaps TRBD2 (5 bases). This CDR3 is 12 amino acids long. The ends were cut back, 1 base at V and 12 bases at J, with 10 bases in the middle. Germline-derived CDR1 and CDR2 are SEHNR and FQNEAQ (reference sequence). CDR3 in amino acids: CASSLGPAGQFF. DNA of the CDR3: TGTGCCAGCAGCTTAGGGCCTGCGGGGCAGTTCTTC.

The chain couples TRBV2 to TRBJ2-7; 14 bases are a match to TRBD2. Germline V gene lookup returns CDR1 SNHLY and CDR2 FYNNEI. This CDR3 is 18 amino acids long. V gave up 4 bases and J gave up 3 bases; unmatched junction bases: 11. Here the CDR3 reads CASSATGLAGVWNYEQYF. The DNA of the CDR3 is TGTGCCAGCAGTGCGACGGGACTAGCGGGAGTGTGGAACTACGAGCAGTACTTC.

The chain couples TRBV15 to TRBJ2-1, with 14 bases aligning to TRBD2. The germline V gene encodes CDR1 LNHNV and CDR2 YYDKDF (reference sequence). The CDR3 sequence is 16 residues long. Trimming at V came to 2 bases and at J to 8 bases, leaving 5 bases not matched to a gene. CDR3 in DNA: TGTGCCACCAGCAGAACCGGGACTAGCGGGAGTTATGAGCAGTTCTTC. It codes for CATSRTGTSGSYEQFF. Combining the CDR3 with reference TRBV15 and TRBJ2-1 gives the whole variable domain DAMVIQNPRYQVTQFGKPVTLSCSQTLNHNVMYWYQQKSSQAPKLLFHYYDKDFNNEADTPDNFQSRRPNTSFCFLDIRSPGLGDTAMYLCATSRTGTSGSYEQFFGPGTRLTVL.